A selection of T cell receptor beta chains follows, all from one sample in a study of blood T cell repertoires in COVID-19. Sequenced by immunoSEQ multiplex PCR; TCRdb stores in-frame clones only, minus some. The profile shows 450,000 or so clones, about 88% of them singletons. Sequences were obtained from peripheral blood. Every receptor here comes from a man aged 18 to 29 with COVID-19, enrolled during active disease. Both conserved end residues are part of each CDR3. The order of the fields is J gene, clone size, V gene, D gene, CDR3 protein, CDR3 DNA. D genes are given only for firm matches. The listing skips clone size in some rows; elsewhere it reads once, few, many or a size class.

J gene: TRBJ1-2
clone size: .
V gene: TRBV19
D gene: .
CDR3 protein: CASRGSNYGYTF
CDR3 DNA: TGTGCCAGTAGGGGCAGCAACTATGGCTACACCTTC

J gene: TRBJ2-7
clone size: .
V gene: TRBV6-5
D gene: TRBD1
CDR3 protein: CASIPRDRPYEQYF
CDR3 DNA: TGTGCCAGCATCCCCCGGGACAGACCCTACGAGCAGTACTTC

J gene: TRBJ2-5
clone size: .
V gene: TRBV7-9
D gene: .
CDR3 protein: CASSLARGREAQYF
CDR3 DNA: TGTGCCAGCAGCTTAGCGCGGGGTAGGGAGGCCCAGTACTTC

J gene: TRBJ2-1
clone size: .
V gene: TRBV21-1
D gene: .
CDR3 protein: CASSQKGLVYNEQFF
CDR3 DNA: TGTGCCAGCAGCCAAAAAGGCCTAGTTTACAATGAGCAGTTCTTC

J gene: TRBJ2-4
clone size: .
V gene: TRBV11-2
D gene: .
CDR3 protein: CASSLQTGRAKNIQYF
CDR3 DNA: TGTGCCAGCAGCTTACAGACAGGGAGGGCCAAAAACATTCAGTACTTC

J gene: TRBJ2-3
clone size: .
V gene: TRBV5-1
D gene: TRBD1
CDR3 protein: CASSRQQGAGDTQYF
CDR3 DNA: TGCGCCAGCAGCAGGCAACAGGGGGCCGGAGATACGCAGTATTTT

J gene: TRBJ2-3
clone size: .
V gene: TRBV5-4
D gene: TRBD2
CDR3 protein: CASSLGGGLRADTQYF
CDR3 DNA: TGTGCCAGCAGCTTGGGCGGGGGGCTGAGGGCAGATACGCAGTATTTT

J gene: TRBJ2-1
clone size: .
V gene: TRBV23-1
D gene: TRBD1
CDR3 protein: CASSQQSGTVPRRNNEQFF
CDR3 DNA: TGCGCCAGCAGTCAACAGTCCGGGACAGTGCCTCGGCGGAACAATGAGCAGTTCTTC

J gene: TRBJ2-7
clone size: .
V gene: TRBV5-1
D gene: TRBD2
CDR3 protein: CASAKSPPSASGTWTYEQYF
CDR3 DNA: TGCGCCAGCGCAAAAAGTCCCCCGTCGGCTAGCGGGACTTGGACCTACGAGCAGTACTTC

J gene: TRBJ2-1
clone size: .
V gene: TRBV12-1
D gene: .
CDR3 protein: CASSRPGATNEQFF
CDR3 DNA: TGTGCCAGCAGCCGCCCAGGGGCGACCAATGAGCAGTTCTTC

J gene: TRBJ2-7
clone size: .
V gene: TRBV6-8
D gene: TRBD2
CDR3 protein: CASTDGRTEQYF
CDR3 DNA: TGTGCCAGCACTGACGGGAGGACCGAGCAGTACTTC

J gene: TRBJ2-7
clone size: .
V gene: TRBV6-2/TRBV6-3
D gene: TRBD1
CDR3 protein: CASSSTTGFYEQYF
CDR3 DNA: TGTGCCAGCAGTTCCACGACAGGGTTCTACGAGCAGTACTTC

J gene: TRBJ2-2
clone size: .
V gene: TRBV5-1
D gene: .
CDR3 protein: CASSLTVPIPTGELFF
CDR3 DNA: TGCGCCAGCAGCTTGACAGTACCAATCCCCACCGGGGAGCTGTTTTTT

J gene: TRBJ2-2
clone size: .
V gene: TRBV27
D gene: .
CDR3 protein: CASSLRDTSNTGELFF
CDR3 DNA: TGTGCCAGCAGTTTACGGGACACCTCGAACACCGGGGAGCTGTTTTTT

J gene: TRBJ2-5
clone size: .
V gene: TRBV19
D gene: .
CDR3 protein: CASSIFSGGNQETQYF
CDR3 DNA: TGTGCCAGTAGTATTTTCTCGGGCGGGAACCAAGAGACCCAGTACTTC

J gene: TRBJ1-6
clone size: .
V gene: TRBV19
D gene: .
CDR3 protein: CASSIMGTYNSPLHF
CDR3 DNA: TGTGCCAGTAGTATTATGGGCACTTATAATTCACCCCTCCACTTT

J gene: TRBJ2-2
clone size: .
V gene: TRBV11-2
D gene: .
CDR3 protein: CASSLGASLVNTGELFF
CDR3 DNA: TGTGCCAGCAGCTTAGGGGCTAGCTTGGTGAACACCGGGGAGCTGTTTTTT

J gene: TRBJ2-7
clone size: .
V gene: TRBV11-2
D gene: TRBD2
CDR3 protein: CASSPGLAGLYEQYF
CDR3 DNA: TGTGCCAGCAGCCCCGGACTAGCGGGATTGTACGAGCAGTACTTC

J gene: TRBJ2-5
clone size: .
V gene: TRBV7-6
D gene: TRBD1
CDR3 protein: CASSLAGTGPQETQYF
CDR3 DNA: TGTGCCAGCAGCTTAGCCGGGACAGGGCCCCAAGAGACCCAGTACTTC

J gene: TRBJ2-3
clone size: .
V gene: TRBV11-2
D gene: TRBD1
CDR3 protein: CASSRDRNADTQYF
CDR3 DNA: TGTGCCAGCAGCCGGGACAGGAATGCAGATACGCAGTATTTT

J gene: TRBJ1-2
clone size: .
V gene: TRBV19
D gene: TRBD1
CDR3 protein: CASSATGGYGYTF
CDR3 DNA: TGTGCCAGTAGCGCCACAGGGGGCTATGGCTACACCTTC

J gene: TRBJ2-3
clone size: .
V gene: TRBV7-9
D gene: .
CDR3 protein: CASSPRGPSAGTDTQYF
CDR3 DNA: TGTGCCAGCAGCCCTAGGGGCCCTAGCGCTGGCACAGATACGCAGTATTTT

J gene: TRBJ2-2
clone size: few
V gene: TRBV20-1
D gene: .
CDR3 protein: CSAVVAGELFF
CDR3 DNA: TGCAGTGCTGTAGTAGCCGGGGAGCTGTTTTTT

J gene: TRBJ2-2
clone size: .
V gene: TRBV5-6
D gene: TRBD2
CDR3 protein: CASSLMGGLAGELFF
CDR3 DNA: TGTGCCAGCAGCTTAATGGGAGGGTTGGCGGGGGAGCTGTTTTTT

J gene: TRBJ2-1
clone size: .
V gene: TRBV5-4
D gene: TRBD2
CDR3 protein: CASSPGLAGRGDEQFF
CDR3 DNA: TGTGCCAGCAGCCCGGGACTAGCGGGAAGGGGGGATGAGCAGTTCTTC

J gene: TRBJ1-1
clone size: .
V gene: TRBV6-1
D gene: .
CDR3 protein: CASSEGAELIEAFF
CDR3 DNA: TGTGCCAGCAGTGAAGGGGCAGAATTAATTGAAGCTTTCTTT

J gene: TRBJ2-3
clone size: .
V gene: TRBV3-1/TRBV3-2
D gene: .
CDR3 protein: CASSQTWDTTDTQYF
CDR3 DNA: TGTGCCAGCAGCCAGACGTGGGACACCACAGATACGCAGTATTTT

J gene: TRBJ1-1
clone size: .
V gene: TRBV2
D gene: TRBD1
CDR3 protein: CASSGDSNTEAFF
CDR3 DNA: TGTGCCAGCAGCGGGGACAGCAACACTGAAGCTTTCTTT

J gene: TRBJ1-1
clone size: .
V gene: TRBV18
D gene: .
CDR3 protein: CASSPRDTEAFF
CDR3 DNA: TGTGCCAGCTCACCACGAGACACTGAAGCTTTCTTT

J gene: TRBJ2-7
clone size: .
V gene: TRBV11-2
D gene: TRBD1
CDR3 protein: CASSSNRGYYEQYF
CDR3 DNA: TGTGCCAGCAGCTCGAACAGGGGATACTACGAGCAGTACTTC

J gene: TRBJ2-3
clone size: .
V gene: TRBV6-1
D gene: TRBD2
CDR3 protein: CASSEEGLAGLYTQYF
CDR3 DNA: TGTGCCAGCAGTGAAGAGGGACTAGCGGGATTGTACACGCAGTATTTT

J gene: TRBJ2-5
clone size: .
V gene: TRBV5-1
D gene: .
CDR3 protein: CASSLGQQETQYF
CDR3 DNA: TGCGCCAGCAGCCTTGGACAGCAAGAGACCCAGTACTTC

J gene: TRBJ2-5
clone size: .
V gene: TRBV7-9
D gene: .
CDR3 protein: CASSFGGGETQYF
CDR3 DNA: TGTGCCAGCAGCTTCGGAGGAGGAGAGACCCAGTACTTC

J gene: TRBJ2-2
clone size: .
V gene: TRBV7-9
D gene: TRBD1
CDR3 protein: CASSSYRGRGSANTGELFF
CDR3 DNA: TGTGCCAGCAGCTCATACAGGGGCAGGGGTTCCGCGAACACCGGGGAGCTGTTTTTT

J gene: TRBJ2-2
clone size: .
V gene: TRBV5-1
D gene: TRBD2
CDR3 protein: CASSGAGGTGELFF
CDR3 DNA: TGCGCCAGCAGCGGTGCGGGGGGAACCGGGGAGCTGTTTTTT

J gene: TRBJ1-4
clone size: .
V gene: TRBV7-2
D gene: .
CDR3 protein: CASSSPGTLSRKLFF
CDR3 DNA: TGTGCCAGCAGCTCCCCCGGGACACTGAGTCGAAAACTGTTTTTT

J gene: TRBJ2-1
clone size: .
V gene: TRBV29-1
D gene: .
CDR3 protein: CSARENNEQFF
CDR3 DNA: TGCAGCGCCCGAGAGAACAATGAGCAGTTCTTC

J gene: TRBJ2-1
clone size: once
V gene: TRBV24-1
D gene: .
CDR3 protein: CATSGGGNEQFF
CDR3 DNA: TGTGCCACCAGTGGTGGCGGCAATGAGCAGTTCTTC

J gene: TRBJ1-3
clone size: few
V gene: TRBV14
D gene: TRBD1
CDR3 protein: CASSHTTGTGNTIYF
CDR3 DNA: TGTGCCAGCAGCCACACGACAGGGACTGGAAACACCATATATTTT

J gene: TRBJ2-2
clone size: .
V gene: TRBV19
D gene: .
CDR3 protein: CASSIDQRRGTGELFF
CDR3 DNA: TGTGCCAGTAGTATAGATCAGAGAAGGGGAACCGGGGAGCTGTTTTTT

J gene: TRBJ2-7
clone size: .
V gene: TRBV7-2
D gene: TRBD1
CDR3 protein: CASSLQQGGYEQYF
CDR3 DNA: TGTGCCAGCAGCTTGCAACAGGGGGGATACGAGCAGTACTTC

J gene: TRBJ2-1
clone size: .
V gene: TRBV5-4
D gene: TRBD2
CDR3 protein: CASSLLAGGQFF
CDR3 DNA: TGTGCCAGCAGCTTACTAGCGGGGGGGCAGTTCTTC

J gene: TRBJ1-2
clone size: .
V gene: TRBV4-1
D gene: .
CDR3 protein: CASSQDDRSYGYTF
CDR3 DNA: TGCGCCAGCAGCCAAGATGACAGATCCTATGGCTACACCTTC

J gene: TRBJ2-3
clone size: .
V gene: TRBV3-1/TRBV3-2
D gene: TRBD2
CDR3 protein: CASSQGLAGVSDTQYF
CDR3 DNA: TGTGCCAGCAGCCAAGGATTAGCGGGGGTGTCAGATACGCAGTATTTT

J gene: TRBJ2-7
clone size: .
V gene: TRBV10-2
D gene: TRBD1
CDR3 protein: CASSGQGYEQYF
CDR3 DNA: TGCGCCAGCAGTGGACAGGGATACGAGCAGTACTTC

J gene: TRBJ1-6
clone size: .
V gene: TRBV6-5
D gene: TRBD1
CDR3 protein: CAIRGQGESPLHF
CDR3 DNA: TGTGCCATTAGGGGGCAGGGAGAATCACCCCTCCACTTT

J gene: TRBJ1-1
clone size: .
V gene: TRBV5-1
D gene: TRBD1
CDR3 protein: CASSPSGTGKGHTEAFF
CDR3 DNA: TGCGCCAGCAGCCCCTCCGGGACAGGGAAAGGACACACTGAAGCTTTCTTT

J gene: TRBJ2-1
clone size: .
V gene: TRBV19
D gene: TRBD2
CDR3 protein: CASSPWTSGDEQFF
CDR3 DNA: TGTGCCAGTAGTCCTTGGACTAGTGGCGATGAGCAGTTCTTC

J gene: TRBJ1-1
clone size: .
V gene: TRBV15
D gene: .
CDR3 protein: CATSRGRERTEAFF
CDR3 DNA: TGTGCCACCAGCAGAGGTAGGGAGCGGACTGAAGCTTTCTTT

J gene: TRBJ2-7
clone size: .
V gene: TRBV11-1
D gene: .
CDR3 protein: CASSLAPQAYEQYF
CDR3 DNA: TGTGCCAGCAGCTTGGCCCCCCAGGCCTACGAGCAGTACTTC

J gene: TRBJ2-1
clone size: .
V gene: TRBV3-1/TRBV3-2
D gene: TRBD2
CDR3 protein: CASSQGAVTSTNEQFF
CDR3 DNA: TGTGCCAGCAGCCAAGGAGCGGTGACTAGCACAAATGAGCAGTTCTTC

J gene: TRBJ2-7
clone size: .
V gene: TRBV15
D gene: .
CDR3 protein: CATSRAGGTYEQYF
CDR3 DNA: TGTGCCACCAGCAGAGCCGGCGGCACCTACGAGCAGTACTTC